This is a list of T cell receptor beta chains from one sample in a study of blood T cells in healthy people across ages. TCRdb re-derived calls from the 5' RACE reads in MiXCR, one entry per CDR3 protein. This table holds 350,000 to 450,000 distinct CDR3 sequences, 45% to 65% found once. Sequences were obtained from blood. These receptors all come from a man aged 60 to 69 in good health. Each CDR3 is given with its conserved first and last residue. The order of the fields is clone size, V gene, J gene, D gene, CDR3 DNA, CDR3 protein. The D gene is left open where the match is weak. Expanded clones are given a class, and other clones once, few, many or no size at all.

>-|TRBV11-2|TRBJ1-4|-
TGTGCCAGCAGCTCCCTCAGGGCAACTAATGAAAAACTGTTTTTT
CASSSLRATNEKLFF
>-|TRBV20-1|TRBJ2-4|-
TGCAGTGCTAGCCGTTGGGGGGGGGCAGCCAAAAACGTTCAGTACTTC
CSASRWGGAAKNVQYF
>few|TRBV25-1|TRBJ2-7|-
TGTGCCAGCACCTCTGGGACAACCTACGAGCAGTACTTC
CASTSGTTYEQYF
>-|TRBV20-1|TRBJ2-5|-
TGCAGTGCTAGAGATCGACCTTACCAAGAGACCCAGTACTTC
CSARDRPYQETQYF
>-|TRBV18|TRBJ2-7|TRBD1
TGTGCCAGCTCACCCGGGACAGGGGGCCGAGTGTACGAGCAGTACTTC
CASSPGTGGRVYEQYF
>few|TRBV12-5|TRBJ2-6|-
TGTGCTAGTGCCCTTTGGCTGTCTGGGGCCAACGTCCTGACTTTC
CASALWLSGANVLTF
>few|TRBV5-1|TRBJ2-7|TRBD1
TGCGCCAGCAGACCCGACAGGGGGCCGTACAATGAGCAGTACTTC
CASRPDRGPYNEQYF
>few|TRBV28|TRBJ2-1|-
TGTGCCAGCAGTCGCGGGGCAGCCTACAATGAGCAGTTCTTC
CASSRGAAYNEQFF
>-|TRBV2|TRBJ2-3|-
TGTGCCAGAAGGGGCAACGTCCTGTCTAGCGCCGATACGCAGTATTTT
CARRGNVLSSADTQYF
>-|TRBV4-3|TRBJ2-7|TRBD1
TGCGCCAGCAGCCAAGAGGAGACCGGGACAGGAACGTACGAGCAGTACTTC
CASSQEETGTGTYEQYF
>-|TRBV7-2|TRBJ1-4|-
TGTGCCAGCAGCTTAATGAAGGGCGGTGAACTGTTTTTT
CASSLMKGGELFF
>-|TRBV27|TRBJ2-1|TRBD2
TGTGCCAGCAGTTGGGTCCCACTAGCGGGAGTCAATGAGCAGTTCTTC
CASSWVPLAGVNEQFF
>-|TRBV20-1|TRBJ2-3|TRBD2
TGCAGTGCTAGGAGAGCGGGGACGAGCACAGATACGCGGTATTTT
CSARRAGTSTDTRYF
>-|TRBV18|TRBJ2-1|-
TGTGCCTGCTCACCGGAGGGGATCCCCTACAATGAGCAGTTCTTC
CACSPEGIPYNEQFF
>-|TRBV25-1|TRBJ1-1|-
TGTGCCAGCAGTGAACCCCGGGGGGGTGGAACTGAAGCTTTCTTT
CASSEPRGGGTEAFF
>-|TRBV6-2/TRBV6-3|TRBJ2-7|-
TGTGCCAGCAGCCCGCCGGTCGGGGGCCCCTCCTACGAGCAGTACTTC
CASSPPVGGPSYEQYF
>-|TRBV6-5|TRBJ2-5|TRBD2
TGTGCCAGCAGTCTCCTGGGCGGGAGGATCCAAGAGACCCAGTACTTC
CASSLLGGRIQETQYF
>-|TRBV6-2/TRBV6-3|TRBJ2-1|TRBD2
TGTGCCAGCAGCCACCTAGCGGGGTACAATGAGCAGTTCTTC
CASSHLAGYNEQFF
>-|TRBV3-1|TRBJ2-3|TRBD2
TGTGCCAGCAGCCAACCAGCGGGGGGCACAGATACGCAGTATTTT
CASSQPAGGTDTQYF
>many|TRBV4-3|TRBJ2-3|-
TGCGCCAGCAGCCAAGAGGCGGGCACAGATACGCAGTATTTT
CASSQEAGTDTQYF
>-|TRBV24-1|TRBJ2-3|-
TGTGCCACCAGTGACGAGAACACAGATACGCAGTATTTT
CATSDENTDTQYF
>-|TRBV7-9|TRBJ1-5|-
TGTGCCAGCAGCATTTCGGGGAACAATCAGCCCCAGCATTTT
CASSISGNNQPQHF
>-|TRBV5-1|TRBJ1-2|-
TGCGCCAGCAGCGGGGGGCTCTATGGCTACACCTTC
CASSGGLYGYTF
>-|TRBV5-1|TRBJ2-3|TRBD2
TGCGCCAGCAGCTTGGCAGCGGGGGGAGATACGCAGTATTTT
CASSLAAGGDTQYF
>-|TRBV12-3/TRBV12-4|TRBJ1-1|-
TGTGCCAGCAGTATTTCCCCGGGACTCTTAGGACCCATGAACACTGAAGCTTTCTTT
CASSISPGLLGPMNTEAFF
>many|TRBV24-1|TRBJ2-1|-
TGTGCCACCAGTGACCCAACAGGACGAAGCTCCTACAATGAGCAGTTCTTC
CATSDPTGRSSYNEQFF
>-|TRBV20-1|TRBJ2-7|TRBD2
TGCAGTGCTAGAGATCGGATCCTCCCCAGGGGTGCGGGAGGGTTCAACGAGCAGTACTTC
CSARDRILPRGAGGFNEQYF
>many|TRBV29-1|TRBJ2-3|-
TGCAGCGTTGAAGGGGCAGATACGCAGTATTTT
CSVEGADTQYF
>once|TRBV12-3/TRBV12-4|TRBJ1-2|-
TGTGCCAGCAGTTCCCTAACGATGGCGGGAAGCGCTAACTATGGCTACACCTTC
CASSSLTMAGSANYGYTF
>-|TRBV5-1|TRBJ1-2|-
TGCGCCAGCAGCTTGGAAGGGGTGACAAACTATGGCTACACCTTC
CASSLEGVTNYGYTF
>-|TRBV20-1|TRBJ1-4|-
TGCAGTGCCCGGAGGAACAGTAATGAAAAACTGTTTTTT
CSARRNSNEKLFF
>few|TRBV19|TRBJ2-7|-
TGTGCCAGTAGTCCAACCGGGAGACTAACCTACGAGCAGTACTTC
CASSPTGRLTYEQYF
>-|TRBV4-1|TRBJ2-2|TRBD2
TGCGCCAGCAGCATCCGACTAGCGGGGAACACCGGGGAGCTGTTTTTT
CASSIRLAGNTGELFF
>-|TRBV6-2/TRBV6-3|TRBJ2-1|TRBD2
TGTGCCAGCGGTTACAGGGTAGCGGGGCACGAGCAGTTCTTC
CASGYRVAGHEQFF
>-|TRBV29-1|TRBJ2-3|-
TGCAGCGTTGAAAGATGGGAATGGGGCACAGATACGCAGTATTTT
CSVERWEWGTDTQYF
>-|TRBV9|TRBJ1-4|-
TGTGCCAGCAGCGTAGATGGAAGGCAAAATGAAAAACTGTTTTTT
CASSVDGRQNEKLFF
>-|TRBV14|TRBJ2-1|-
TGTGCCAGCAGCCAAGCAGGGTTTAGTGAGCAGTTCTTC
CASSQAGFSEQFF
>once|TRBV24-1|TRBJ2-5|TRBD1
TGTGCCACCAGTGACTCCGGGACAGGGCCCTTGTTGGAGACCCAGTACTTC
CATSDSGTGPLLETQYF
>-|TRBV7-3|TRBJ2-7|-
TGTGCCAGCAGCTTAGGGACCCTAATCCCCGAGCAGTACTTC
CASSLGTLIPEQYF
>few|TRBV9|TRBJ1-4|-
TGTGCCAGCAGCGTAAAGGGGTCTTCTAATGAAAAACTGTTTTTT
CASSVKGSSNEKLFF
>few|TRBV29-1|TRBJ1-1|-
TGCAGCGTTGGGACATCTTCCATGAACACTGAAGCTTTCTTT
CSVGTSSMNTEAFF